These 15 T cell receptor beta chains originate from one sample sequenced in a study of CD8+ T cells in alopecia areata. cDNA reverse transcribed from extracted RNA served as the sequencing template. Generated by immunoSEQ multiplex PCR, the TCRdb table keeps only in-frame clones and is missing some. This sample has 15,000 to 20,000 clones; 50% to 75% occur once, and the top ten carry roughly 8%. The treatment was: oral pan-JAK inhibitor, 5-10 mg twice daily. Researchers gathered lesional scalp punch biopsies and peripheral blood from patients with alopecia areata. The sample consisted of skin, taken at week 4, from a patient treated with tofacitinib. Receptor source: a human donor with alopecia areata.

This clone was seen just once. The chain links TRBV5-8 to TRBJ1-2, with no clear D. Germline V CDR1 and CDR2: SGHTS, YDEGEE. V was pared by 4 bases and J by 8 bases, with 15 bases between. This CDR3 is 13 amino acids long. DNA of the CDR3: TGTGCCAGCAGCACCACCCCGGGTGGCGGCTACACCTTC. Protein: CASSTTPGGGYTF.

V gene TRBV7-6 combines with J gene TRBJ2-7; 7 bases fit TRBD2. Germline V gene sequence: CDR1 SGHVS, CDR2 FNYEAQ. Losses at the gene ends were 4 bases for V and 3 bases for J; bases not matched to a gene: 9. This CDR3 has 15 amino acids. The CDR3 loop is CASSSRVGEGYEQYF. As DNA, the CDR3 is TGTGCCAGCAGCTCACGGGTTGGGGAGGGCTACGAGCAGTACTTC.

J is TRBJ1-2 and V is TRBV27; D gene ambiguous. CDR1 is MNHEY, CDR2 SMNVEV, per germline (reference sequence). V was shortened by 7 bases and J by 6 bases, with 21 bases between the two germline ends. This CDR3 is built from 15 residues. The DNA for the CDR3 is TGTGCCAGCACCCCCCAGCTTCCTGCGGCTCATGGCTACACCTTC. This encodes CASTPQLPAAHGYTF.

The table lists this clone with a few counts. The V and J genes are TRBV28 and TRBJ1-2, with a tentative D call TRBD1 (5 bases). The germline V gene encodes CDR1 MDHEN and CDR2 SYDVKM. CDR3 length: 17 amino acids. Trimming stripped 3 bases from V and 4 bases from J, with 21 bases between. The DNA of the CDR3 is TGTGCCAGCAGTTTCGAGCTAAGTCAACAGGCTCGCTATGGCTACACCTTC. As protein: CASSFELSQQARYGYTF.

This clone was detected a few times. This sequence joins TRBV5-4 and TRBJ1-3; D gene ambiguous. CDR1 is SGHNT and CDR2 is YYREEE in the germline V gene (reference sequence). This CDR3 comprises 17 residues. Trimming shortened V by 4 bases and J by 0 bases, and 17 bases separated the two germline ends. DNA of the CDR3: TGTGCCAGCAGCCAAAGGGAAGTCAGTTCCTCTGGAAACACCATATATTTT. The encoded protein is CASSQREVSSSGNTIYF.

The CDR3 loop is CASSLGAGLAELFF. The CDR3 DNA sequence: TGTGCCAGCAGCCTAGGGGCGGGGTTAGCGGAGCTGTTTTTT. The rearrangement links TRBV7-2 to TRBJ2-2; TRBD2 is a possible D gene (6 bases). Germline V CDR1 and CDR2: SGHTA, FQGNSA. V gave up 5 bases and J gave up 10 bases, with 17 bases separating them. This CDR3 comprises 14 residues.

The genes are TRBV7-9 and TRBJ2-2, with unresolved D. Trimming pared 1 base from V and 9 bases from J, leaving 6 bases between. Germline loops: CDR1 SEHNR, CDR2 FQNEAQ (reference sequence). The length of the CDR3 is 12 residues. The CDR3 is CASSLVLRELFF. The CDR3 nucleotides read TGTGCCAGCAGCTTAGTGCTGAGGGAGCTGTTTTTT.

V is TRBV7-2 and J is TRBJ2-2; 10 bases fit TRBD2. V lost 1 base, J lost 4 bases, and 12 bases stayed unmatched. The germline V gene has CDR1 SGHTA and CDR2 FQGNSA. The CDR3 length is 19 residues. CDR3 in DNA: TGTGCCAGCAGCTTAGTCCCCCTAGCGGGGGCCCAAATCACCGGGGAGCTGTTTTTT. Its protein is CASSLVPLAGAQITGELFF.

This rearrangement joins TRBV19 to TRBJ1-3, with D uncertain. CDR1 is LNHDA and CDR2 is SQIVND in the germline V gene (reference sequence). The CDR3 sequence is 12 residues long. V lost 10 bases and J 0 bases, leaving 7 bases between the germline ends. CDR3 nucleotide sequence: TGTGCCATGACCACCTCTGGAAACACCATATATTTT. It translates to CAMTTSGNTIYF.

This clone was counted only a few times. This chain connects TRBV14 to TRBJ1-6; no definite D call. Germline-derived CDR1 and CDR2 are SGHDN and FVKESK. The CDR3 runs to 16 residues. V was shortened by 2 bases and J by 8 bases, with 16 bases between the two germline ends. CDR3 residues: CASSQRLVLGDSPLHF. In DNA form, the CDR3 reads TGTGCCAGCAGCCAACGCCTGGTACTGGGAGATTCACCCCTCCACTTT.

In nucleotides, the CDR3 is TGTGCCAGGACTACCGGGGAGCTGTTTTTT. It specifies CARTTGELFF. V gene TRBV6-1 combines with J gene TRBJ2-2, with D uncertain. Germline V CDR1 and CDR2: MNHNS, SASEGT. The CDR3 is made up of 10 amino acids. The V gene lost 9 bases and the J gene lost 5 bases, with 4 bases spanning the gap.

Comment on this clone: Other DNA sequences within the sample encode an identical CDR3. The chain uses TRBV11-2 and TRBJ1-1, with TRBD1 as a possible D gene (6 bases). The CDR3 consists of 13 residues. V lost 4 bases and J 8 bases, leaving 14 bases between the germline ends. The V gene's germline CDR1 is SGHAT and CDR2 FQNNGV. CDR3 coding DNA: TGTGCCAGCAGCTCCCCCGGGGGCACCGAAGCTTTCTTT. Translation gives CASSSPGGTEAFF.

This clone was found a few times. The CDR3 protein is CASRVGTGTVTDTQYF. The CDR3, as DNA: TGTGCCAGCAGGGTGGGAACCGGGACAGTCACAGATACGCAGTATTTT. The V gene is TRBV7-2, the J gene TRBJ2-3, with 7 bases matching TRBD1. With V trimmed by 6 bases and J by 2 bases, 11 bases remained unmatched. There are 16 residues in the CDR3. Germline V gene data show CDR1 as SGHTA and CDR2 as FQGNSA.

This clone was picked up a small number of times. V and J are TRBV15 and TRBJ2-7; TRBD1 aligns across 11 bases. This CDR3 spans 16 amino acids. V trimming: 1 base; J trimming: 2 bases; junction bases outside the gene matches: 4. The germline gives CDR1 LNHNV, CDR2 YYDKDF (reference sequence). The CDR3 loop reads CATSRGPGQGAYEQYF. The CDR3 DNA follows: TGTGCCACCAGCAGAGGTCCGGGACAGGGGGCCTACGAGCAGTACTTC. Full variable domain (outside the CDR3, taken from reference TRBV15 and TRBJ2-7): DAMVIQNPRYQVTQFGKPVTLSCSQTLNHNVMYWYQQKSSQAPKLLFHYYDKDFNNEADTPDNFQSRRPNTSFCFLDIRSPGLGDTAMYLCATSRGPGQGAYEQYFGPGTRLTVT.

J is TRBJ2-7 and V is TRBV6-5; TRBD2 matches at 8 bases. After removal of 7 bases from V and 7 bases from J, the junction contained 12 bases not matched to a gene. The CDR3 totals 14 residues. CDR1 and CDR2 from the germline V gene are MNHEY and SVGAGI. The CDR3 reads CASTRPGGDGEQYF. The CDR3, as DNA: TGTGCCAGCACTCGGCCGGGGGGGGATGGGGAGCAGTACTTC.